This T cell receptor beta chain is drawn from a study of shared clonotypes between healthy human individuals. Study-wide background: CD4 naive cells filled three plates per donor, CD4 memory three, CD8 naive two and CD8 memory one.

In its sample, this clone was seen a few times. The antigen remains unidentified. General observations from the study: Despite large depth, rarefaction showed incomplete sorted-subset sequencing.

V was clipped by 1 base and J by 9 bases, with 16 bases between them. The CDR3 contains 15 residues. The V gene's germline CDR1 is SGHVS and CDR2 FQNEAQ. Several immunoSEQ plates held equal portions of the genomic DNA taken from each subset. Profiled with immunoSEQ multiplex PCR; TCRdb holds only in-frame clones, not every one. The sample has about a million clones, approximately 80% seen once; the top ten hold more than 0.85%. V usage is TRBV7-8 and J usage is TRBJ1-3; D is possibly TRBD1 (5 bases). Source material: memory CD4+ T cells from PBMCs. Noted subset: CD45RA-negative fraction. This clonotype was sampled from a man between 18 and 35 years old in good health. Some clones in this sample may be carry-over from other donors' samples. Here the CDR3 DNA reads TGTGCCAGCAGCTTAGACAGACGCCCCGGGGGCACCATATATTTT. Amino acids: CASSLDRRPGGTIYF.